This record concerns one T cell receptor (beta chain) sequence. Antigen: not known. This entry comes from a study of Ad26.COV2.S vaccination and SARS-CoV-2 variants. Libraries were prepared by immunoSEQ multiplex PCR; TCRdb keeps only in-frame clonotypes and omits some of them. Of around 300,000 clones in the sample, roughly 90% were seen once. This CDR3 contains 16 residues. V shed 5 bases and J shed 3 bases, with 19 bases lying between them. Germline CDR1 and CDR2: SGHTA and FQGNSA. Treatment defined: around 19 received Ad26.COV2.S at low or high dose, single or two shots; about 5 received placebo; per-sample allocation not given. At day 63 after the first vaccine or placebo injection, samples were drawn. Study-level results: CD8+ and CD4+ T cells specific for spike reportedly responded with substantial breadth after vaccination. Those who received vaccine or placebo ended up with similar non-spike TCR breadth.

The receptor comes from a person between 18 and 60 years old who received the Ad26.COV2.S COVID-19 vaccine or a placebo. The chain links TRBV7-2 to TRBJ1-1, with D uncertain. The sequencing used peripheral blood, collected in a trial of Ad26.COV2.S vaccine versus placebo. CDR3 DNA sequence: TGTGCCAGCAGCCCCCGGCGGTTAATTATGGACACTGAAGCTTTCTTT. Translation gives CASSPRRLIMDTEAFF. Drawing the rest from reference TRBV7-2 and TRBJ1-1, the complete variable domain is GAGVSQSPSNKVTEKGKDVELRCDPISGHTALYWYRQSLGQGLEFLIYFQGNSAPDKSGLPSDRFSAERTGGSVSTLTIQRTQQEDSAVYLCASSPRRLIMDTEAFFGQGTRLTVV.